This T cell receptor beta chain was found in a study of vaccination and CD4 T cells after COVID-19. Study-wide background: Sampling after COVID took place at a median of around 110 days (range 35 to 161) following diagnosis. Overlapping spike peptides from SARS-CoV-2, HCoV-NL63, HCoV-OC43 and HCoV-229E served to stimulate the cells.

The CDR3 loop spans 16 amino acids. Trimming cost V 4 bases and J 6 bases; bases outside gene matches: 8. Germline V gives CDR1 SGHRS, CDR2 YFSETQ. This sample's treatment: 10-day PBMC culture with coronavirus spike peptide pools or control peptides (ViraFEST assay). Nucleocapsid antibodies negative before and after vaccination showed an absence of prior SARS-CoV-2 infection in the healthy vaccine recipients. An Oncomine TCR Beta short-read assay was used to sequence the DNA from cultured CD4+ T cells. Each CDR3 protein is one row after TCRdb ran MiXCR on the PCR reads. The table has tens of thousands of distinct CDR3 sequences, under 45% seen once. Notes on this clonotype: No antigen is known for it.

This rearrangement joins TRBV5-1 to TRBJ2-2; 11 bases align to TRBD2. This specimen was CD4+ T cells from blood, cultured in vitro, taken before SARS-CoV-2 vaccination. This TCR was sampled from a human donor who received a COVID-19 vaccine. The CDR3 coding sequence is TGCGCCAGCAGCCGTACTAGCGGGGGAGAGGCCGGGGAGCTGTTTTTT. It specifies CASSRTSGGEAGELFF.